Sequencing of this T cell receptor beta chain was carried out in a study of cytomegalovirus exposure and HLA in healthy donors. For the study at large: An analysis done earlier identified 100 million to 140 million unique TCR beta sequences from about 179 million T cells. Study-level points and caveats: Earlier findings revealed that most TCR beta V segments proved productive either about 87% or about 30% of the time.

Both 60 Vbeta primers and 13 Jbeta primers went into the PCR. The protocol was immunoSEQ multiplex PCR, while the TCRdb copy is restricted to in-frame clones and leaves out a portion. The data show around 72,000 clones, 60% to 75% seen once. Turning to this clone: Its specificity is unknown.

The sample consisted of PBMCs. The sequence derives from a man aged 35-49 years in good health and CMV-seropositive.

The CDR3 nucleotides are TGTGCCAGCAGCCCGGGACAGGGCTTTGGAAACACCATATATTTT. Protein sequence: CASSPGQGFGNTIYF. The V call is TRBV13, the J call TRBJ1-3, with 9 bases aligning to TRBD1. The CDR3 covers 15 residues. V shed 5 bases, J shed 3 bases, and the junction held 5 bases outside the gene matches. Germline V gives CDR1 PRHDT, CDR2 FYEKMQ (reference sequence).